The present entry profiles one TCR beta chain with its context. TCRdb's copy holds only in-frame clones and misses some; the assay was immunoSEQ multiplex PCR. In the table there are about 130,000 clones, approximately 93% of which are singletons. CDR1 is LNHNV, CDR2 YYDKDF, per germline (reference sequence). Trimming took off 3 bases at V and 0 bases at J, with 3 bases between the two ends. CDR3 length: 13 residues. This record comes from a study of T cell responses to AZD1222 COVID-19 vaccine. The sequence was collected from an adult in good health. This specimen was peripheral blood, taken on day 0 of AZD1222 vaccination. This sequence joins TRBV15 and TRBJ1-5; no reliable D call. The CDR3 coding sequence is TGTGCCACCAGCAGCCATAGCAATCAGCCCCAGCATTTT. The encoded protein is CATSSHSNQPQHF. The whole variable domain, filled in from reference TRBV15 and TRBJ1-5, reads DAMVIQNPRYQVTQFGKPVTLSCSQTLNHNVMYWYQQKSSQAPKLLFHYYDKDFNNEADTPDNFQSRRPNTSFCFLDIRSPGLGDTAMYLCATSSHSNQPQHFGDGTRLSIL.